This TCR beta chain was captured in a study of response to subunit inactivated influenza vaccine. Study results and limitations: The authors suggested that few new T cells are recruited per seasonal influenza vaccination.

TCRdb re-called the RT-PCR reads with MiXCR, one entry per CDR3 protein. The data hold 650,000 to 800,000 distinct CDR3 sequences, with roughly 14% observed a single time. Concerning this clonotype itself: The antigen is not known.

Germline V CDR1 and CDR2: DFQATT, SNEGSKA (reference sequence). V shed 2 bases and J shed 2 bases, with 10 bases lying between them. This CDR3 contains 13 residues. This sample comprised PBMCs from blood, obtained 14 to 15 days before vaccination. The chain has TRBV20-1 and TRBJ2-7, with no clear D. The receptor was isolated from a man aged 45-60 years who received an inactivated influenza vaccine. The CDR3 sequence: CSARLSGTYEQYF. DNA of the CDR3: TGCAGTGCTAGACTCTCAGGAACCTACGAGCAGTACTTC.